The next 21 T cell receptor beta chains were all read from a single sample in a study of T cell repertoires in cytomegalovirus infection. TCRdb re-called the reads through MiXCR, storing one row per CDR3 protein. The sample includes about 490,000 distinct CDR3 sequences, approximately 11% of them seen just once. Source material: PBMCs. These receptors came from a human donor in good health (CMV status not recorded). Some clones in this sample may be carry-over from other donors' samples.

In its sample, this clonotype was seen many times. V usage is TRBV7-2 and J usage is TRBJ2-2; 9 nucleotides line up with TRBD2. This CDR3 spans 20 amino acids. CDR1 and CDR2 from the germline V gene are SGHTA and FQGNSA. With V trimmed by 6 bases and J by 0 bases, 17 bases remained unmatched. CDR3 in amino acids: CASRGRKREDLYANTGELFF. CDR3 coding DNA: TGTGCCAGCAGAGGAAGGAAGCGGGAGGACCTTTACGCGAACACCGGGGAGCTGTTTTTT.

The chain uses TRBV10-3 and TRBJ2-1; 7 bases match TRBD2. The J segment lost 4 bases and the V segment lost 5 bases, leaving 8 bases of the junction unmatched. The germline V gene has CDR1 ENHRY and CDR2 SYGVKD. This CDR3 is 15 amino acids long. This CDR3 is CAISPGLGLYNEQFF. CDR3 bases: TGTGCCATCAGTCCTGGACTAGGGCTATACAATGAGCAGTTCTTC.

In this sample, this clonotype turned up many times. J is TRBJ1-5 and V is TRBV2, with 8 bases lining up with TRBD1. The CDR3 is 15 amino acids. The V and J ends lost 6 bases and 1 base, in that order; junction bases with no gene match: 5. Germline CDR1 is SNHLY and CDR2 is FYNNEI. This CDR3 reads CASRMDRVSNQPQHF. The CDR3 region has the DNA TGTGCCAGCAGGATGGACAGGGTGAGCAATCAGCCCCAGCATTTT.

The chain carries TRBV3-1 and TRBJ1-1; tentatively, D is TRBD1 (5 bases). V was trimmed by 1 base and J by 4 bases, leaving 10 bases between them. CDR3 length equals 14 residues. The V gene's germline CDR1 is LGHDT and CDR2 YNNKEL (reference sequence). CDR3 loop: CASSQVGGSTEAFF. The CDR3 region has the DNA TGTGCCAGCAGCCAAGTTGGGGGATCCACTGAAGCTTTCTTT.

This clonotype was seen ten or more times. For the CDR3, the DNA is TGTGCTAGTGCCCTTCCGGGACAGAGGATTGAAGATACGCAGTATTTT. Translated: CASALPGQRIEDTQYF. V usage is TRBV12-5 and J usage is TRBJ2-3, with 7 bases identical to TRBD1. The CDR3 is made up of 16 amino acids. V gave up 7 bases and J gave up 5 bases; unmatched junction bases: 15. The germline gives CDR1 LGHNT, CDR2 FRNRAP.

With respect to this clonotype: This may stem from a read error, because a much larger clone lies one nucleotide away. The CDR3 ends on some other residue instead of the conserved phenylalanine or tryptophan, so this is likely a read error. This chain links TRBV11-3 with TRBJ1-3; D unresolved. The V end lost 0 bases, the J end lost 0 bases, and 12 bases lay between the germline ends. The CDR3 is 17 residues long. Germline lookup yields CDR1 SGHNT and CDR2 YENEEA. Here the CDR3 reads CASSLDPRRGSGNTIYS. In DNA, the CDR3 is TGTGCCAGCAGCTTAGATCCGCGGCGGGGCTCTGGAAACACCATATATTCT.

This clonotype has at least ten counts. CDR3 in amino acids: CASSFMGDTEAFF. The DNA for the CDR3 is TGTGCCAGCAGCTTTATGGGGGACACTGAAGCTTTCTTT. The chain joins TRBV7-8 to TRBJ1-1; maybe TRBD1 (5 bases). Trimming took 3 bases from V and 3 from J, leaving 8 bases between them. There are 13 residues in the CDR3. Germline V CDR1 and CDR2: SGHVS, FQNEAQ.

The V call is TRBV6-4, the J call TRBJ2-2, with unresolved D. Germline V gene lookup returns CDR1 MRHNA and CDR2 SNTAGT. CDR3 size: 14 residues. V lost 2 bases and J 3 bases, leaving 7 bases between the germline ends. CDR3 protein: CASSDSADTGELFF. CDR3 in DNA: TGTGCCAGCAGTGACAGTGCGGACACCGGGGAGCTGTTTTTT.

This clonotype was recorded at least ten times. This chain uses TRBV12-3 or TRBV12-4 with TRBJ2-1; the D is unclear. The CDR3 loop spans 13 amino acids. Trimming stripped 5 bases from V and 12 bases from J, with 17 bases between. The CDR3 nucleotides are TGTGCCAGCAGTATTTGGACCAGCGATACGCAGTTCTTC. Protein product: CASSIWTSDTQFF.

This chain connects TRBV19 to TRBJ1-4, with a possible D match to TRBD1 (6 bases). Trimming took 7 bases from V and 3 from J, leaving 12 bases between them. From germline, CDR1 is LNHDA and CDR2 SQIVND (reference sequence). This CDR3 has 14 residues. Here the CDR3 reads CASNNREPNEKLFF. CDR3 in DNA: TGTGCCAGTAATAACAGGGAACCTAATGAAAAACTGTTTTTT.

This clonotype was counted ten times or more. The CDR3 spells CASSQDRIAPGEQYF. In DNA, the CDR3 is TGCGCCAGCAGCCAAGATAGAATAGCGCCTGGGGAGCAGTACTTC. This sequence joins TRBV4-1 and TRBJ2-7, with D perhaps TRBD2 (5 bases). Germline V gives CDR1 MGHRA, CDR2 YSYEKL. V was shortened by 0 bases and J by 7 bases, with 16 bases between the two germline ends. This CDR3 spans 15 amino acids.

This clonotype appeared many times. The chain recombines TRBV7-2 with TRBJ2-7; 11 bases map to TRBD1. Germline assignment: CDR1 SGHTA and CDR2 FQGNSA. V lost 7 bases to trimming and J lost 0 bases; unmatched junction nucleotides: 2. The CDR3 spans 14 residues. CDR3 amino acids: CASTGQGASYEQYF. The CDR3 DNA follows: TGTGCCAGCACCGGACAGGGGGCCTCCTACGAGCAGTACTTC.

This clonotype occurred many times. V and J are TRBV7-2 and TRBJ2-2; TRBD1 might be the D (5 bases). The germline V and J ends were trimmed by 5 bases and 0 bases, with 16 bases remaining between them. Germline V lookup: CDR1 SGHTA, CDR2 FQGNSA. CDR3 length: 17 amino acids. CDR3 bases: TGTGCCAGCAGCCCGACAGTAATGTTCGCGAACACCGGGGAGCTGTTTTTT. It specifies CASSPTVMFANTGELFF. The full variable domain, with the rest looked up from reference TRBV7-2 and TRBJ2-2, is GAGVSQSPSNKVTEKGKDVELRCDPISGHTALYWYRQSLGQGLEFLIYFQGNSAPDKSGLPSDRFSAERTGGSVSTLTIQRTQQEDSAVYLCASSPTVMFANTGELFFGEGSRLTVL.

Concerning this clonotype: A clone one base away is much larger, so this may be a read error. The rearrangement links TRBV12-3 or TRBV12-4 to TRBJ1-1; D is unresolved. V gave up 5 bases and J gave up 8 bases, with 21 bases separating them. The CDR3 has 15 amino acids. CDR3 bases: TGTGCCAGCAGTCGGGGTTGCCGGCAGGTGAGCGAAGCTTTCTTT. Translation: CASSRGCRQVSEAFF.

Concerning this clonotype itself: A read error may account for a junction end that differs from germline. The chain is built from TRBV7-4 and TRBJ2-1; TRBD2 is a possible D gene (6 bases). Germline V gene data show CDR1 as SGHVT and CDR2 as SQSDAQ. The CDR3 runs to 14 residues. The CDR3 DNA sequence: TGTGCCAGCAGCTTAGCGGGAGGAAGGAATGAGCAGATCTTC. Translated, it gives CASSLAGGRNEQIF.

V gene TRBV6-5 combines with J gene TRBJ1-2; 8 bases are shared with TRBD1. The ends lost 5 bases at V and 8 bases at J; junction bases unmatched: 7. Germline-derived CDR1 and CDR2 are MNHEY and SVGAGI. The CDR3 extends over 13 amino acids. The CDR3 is CASSRQGSGGYTF. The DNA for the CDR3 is TGTGCCAGCAGTCGACAGGGGTCCGGGGGCTACACCTTC.

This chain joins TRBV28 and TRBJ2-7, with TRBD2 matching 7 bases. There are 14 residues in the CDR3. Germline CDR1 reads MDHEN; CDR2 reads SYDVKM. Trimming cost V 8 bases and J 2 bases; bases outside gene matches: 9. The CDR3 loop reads CASGPGGLTYEQYF. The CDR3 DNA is TGTGCCAGCGGTCCGGGGGGACTCACCTACGAGCAGTACTTC.

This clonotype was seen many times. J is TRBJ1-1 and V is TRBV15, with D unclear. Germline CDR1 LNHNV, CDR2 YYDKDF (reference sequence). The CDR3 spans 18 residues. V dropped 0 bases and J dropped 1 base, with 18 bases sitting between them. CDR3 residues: CATSRDSLAGRKNTEAFF. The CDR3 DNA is TGTGCCACCAGCAGAGATTCGTTGGCAGGCCGAAAGAACACTGAAGCTTTCTTT.

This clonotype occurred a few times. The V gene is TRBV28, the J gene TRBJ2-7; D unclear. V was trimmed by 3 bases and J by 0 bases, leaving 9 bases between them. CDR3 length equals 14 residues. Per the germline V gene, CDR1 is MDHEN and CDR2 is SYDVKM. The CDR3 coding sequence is TGTGCCAGCAGTTTCTCTCAGGCCTCCTACGAGCAGTACTTC. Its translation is CASSFSQASYEQYF.

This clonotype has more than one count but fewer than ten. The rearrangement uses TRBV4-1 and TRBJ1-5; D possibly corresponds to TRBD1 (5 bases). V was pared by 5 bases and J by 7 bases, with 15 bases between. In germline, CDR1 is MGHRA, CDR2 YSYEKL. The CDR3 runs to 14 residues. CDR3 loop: CASSSNWDDQPQHF. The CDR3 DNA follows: TGCGCCAGCAGCTCCAACTGGGACGACCAGCCCCAGCATTTT.

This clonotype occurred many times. The chain's CDR3 is CAISESGQANYGYTF. CDR3 DNA sequence: TGTGCCATCAGTGAGTCGGGACAGGCTAACTATGGCTACACCTTC. The chain has TRBV10-3 and TRBJ1-2; 8 nucleotides align to TRBD1. Losses at the gene ends were 0 bases for V and 0 bases for J; bases not matched to a gene: 0. CDR1 is ENHRY, CDR2 SYGVKD, per germline. The CDR3 spans 15 residues.